Listed below are T cell receptor beta chains from one sample, sequenced in a study of shared clonotypes between healthy human individuals. Produced via immunoSEQ multiplex PCR; TCRdb's table is partial and in-frame only. The data hold millions of clones, with over 85% observed a single time. Material: naive CD8+ T cells sorted from blood. The origin of the receptors is a man aged 18-30 years in good health. CDR3s include the opening cysteine and the closing phenylalanine or tryptophan.

V gene: TRBV10-3; CDR3 length: 16; CDR3 protein: CAISERTSGPYNEQFF
V gene: TRBV5-1; CDR3 length: 13; CDR3 protein: CASSLETESPLHF
V gene: TRBV4-1; CDR3 length: 15; CDR3 protein: CASSQEQGTQETQYF
V gene: TRBV5-4; CDR3 length: 15; CDR3 protein: CASSSGTSGTYEQYF
V gene: TRBV7-6; CDR3 length: 15; CDR3 protein: CASSLASTGIYEQYF
V gene: TRBV9; CDR3 length: 13; CDR3 protein: CASSSQGADQQYF
V gene: TRBV19; CDR3 length: 15; CDR3 protein: CASSSPGEGGYEQYF
V gene: TRBV14; CDR3 length: 12; CDR3 protein: CASSISYNEQFF
V gene: TRBV4-1; CDR3 length: 14; CDR3 protein: CASSQFAGFYEQYF
V gene: TRBV4-1; CDR3 length: 14; CDR3 protein: CASSQDRGDQPQHF
V gene: TRBV11-2; CDR3 length: 16; CDR3 protein: CASSLGAGSGANVLTF
V gene: TRBV13; CDR3 length: 14; CDR3 protein: CASSTRDTQETQYF
V gene: TRBV4-1; CDR3 length: 14; CDR3 protein: CASSLAASYNEQFF
V gene: TRBV19; CDR3 length: 18; CDR3 protein: CASTRDGTGNNAFYGYTF
V gene: TRBV11-2; CDR3 length: 15; CDR3 protein: CASSFQGLAGVEQYF
V gene: TRBV2; CDR3 length: 14; CDR3 protein: CASSEINRGDEAFF
V gene: TRBV11-2; CDR3 length: 16; CDR3 protein: CASSLDIGRGRRPQHF
V gene: TRBV27; CDR3 length: 17; CDR3 protein: CASSFLDPYLSTTEAFF
V gene: TRBV21-1; CDR3 length: 12; CDR3 protein: CASSKIKQGTVF
V gene: TRBV5-7; CDR3 length: 14; CDR3 protein: CASSSRPRGDTQYF
V gene: TRBV4-1; CDR3 length: 16; CDR3 protein: CASSQDLVESYYGYTF
V gene: TRBV6-5; CDR3 length: 13; CDR3 protein: CASSTTGVYGYTF
V gene: TRBV5-4; CDR3 length: 13; CDR3 protein: CASSTDSNTEAFF
V gene: TRBV29-1; CDR3 length: 14; CDR3 protein: CSVGLQGPATEAFF